This passage covers 9 T cell receptor beta chains from one sample sequenced in a study of shared clonotypes between healthy human individuals. Produced via immunoSEQ multiplex PCR; TCRdb's table is partial and in-frame only. The sample yields some 1.1 million clones, 60% to 85% seen once. The sample consisted of memory CD4+ T cells from PBMCs. Subset in this sample: CD45RA-negative fraction. The origin of the receptors is a man between 18 and 35 years old in good health. Some clones in this sample may be carry-over from other donors' samples.

This chain joins TRBV7-8 and TRBJ2-7; 12 bases map to TRBD2. With 2 bases clipped from V and 7 bases from J, the junction kept 15 bases outside the gene matches. The CDR3 has 18 amino acids. The germline V gene encodes CDR1 SGHVS and CDR2 FQNEAQ. CDR3 sequence: CASSLTTGGLAGRGEQYF. The DNA for the CDR3 is TGTGCCAGCAGCTTAACAACCGGGGGACTAGCGGGCCGAGGTGAGCAGTACTTC.

The rearrangement uses TRBV5-1 and TRBJ2-3; possibly TRBD1 for D (6 bases). The length of the CDR3 is 15 residues. The V gene's germline CDR1 is SGHRS and CDR2 YFSETQ. Trimming left V 0 bases short and J 4 bases short, with 12 bases between. The CDR3 DNA reads as TGCGCCAGCAGCTTGGACAGGGTAAAGGCAGATACGCAGTATTTT. It yields the protein CASSLDRVKADTQYF. Variable domain in full (rest from reference TRBV5-1 and TRBJ2-3): KAGVTQTPRYLIKTRGQQVTLSCSPISGHRSVSWYQQTPGQGLQFLFEYFSETQRNKGNFPGRFSGRQFSNSRSEMNVSTLELGDSALYLCASSLDRVKADTQYFGPGTRLTVL.

The rearrangement links TRBV5-1 to TRBJ2-6, with no clear D. Germline V gene data show CDR1 as SGHRS and CDR2 as YFSETQ. This CDR3 is built from 17 residues. Trimming pared 1 base from V and 4 bases from J, leaving 15 bases between. CDR3 region: CASSLFVSGLGANVLTF. CDR3 nucleotides: TGCGCCAGCAGCTTGTTTGTTAGTGGGCTCGGGGCCAACGTCCTGACTTTC.

The chain has TRBV5-8 and TRBJ2-5; TRBD2 agrees at 8 bases. Germline lookup yields CDR1 SGHTS and CDR2 YDEGEE. The length of the CDR3 is 13 residues. Trimming took 4 bases from V and 4 from J; bases not matched to a gene: 3. The CDR3 DNA reads as TGTGCCAGCAGCCAGGCGGGAGGAGAGACCCAGTACTTC. Translated: CASSQAGGETQYF.

The chain combines TRBV25-1 with TRBJ1-1; D is undetermined. The ends were cut back, 0 bases at V and 6 bases at J, with 5 bases in the middle. The CDR3 is 12 residues long. Germline V gene lookup returns CDR1 MGHDK and CDR2 SYGVNS. The CDR3 spells CASSEYLSEAFF. The CDR3 DNA sequence: TGTGCCAGCAGTGAATACCTCTCTGAAGCTTTCTTT.

The rearrangement joins TRBV10-3 to TRBJ2-5, with 8 bases lining up with TRBD2. The CDR3 is 16 amino acids. J lost 5 bases, V lost 0 bases, and 8 bases had no gene match. From germline, CDR1 is ENHRY and CDR2 SYGVKD. CDR3 protein: CAISESLTGGLETQYF. CDR3 nucleotides: TGTGCCATCAGTGAGTCGCTCACGGGAGGGCTGGAGACCCAGTACTTC.

V usage is TRBV9 and J usage is TRBJ1-4, with TRBD1 as a possible D gene (5 bases). Germline loops: CDR1 SGDLS, CDR2 YYNGEE. Trimming removed 0 bases at V and 4 bases at J, with 13 bases between. The CDR3 is 16 residues long. CDR3 coding DNA: TGTGCCAGCAGCGTAGCTACGGGGGGAATTAATGAAAAACTGTTTTTT. Translated: CASSVATGGINEKLFF.

The chain has TRBV9 and TRBJ1-4; D might be TRBD1 (5 bases). Trimming stripped 4 bases from V and 4 bases from J, with 14 bases between. CDR3 length: 15 amino acids. Germline V gives CDR1 SGDLS, CDR2 YYNGEE. The CDR3 bases are TGTGCCAGCAGCCCCGAGGGACGGATTAATGAAAAACTGTTTTTT. The encoded protein is CASSPEGRINEKLFF.

This clone was seen once. V is TRBV6-5 and J is TRBJ1-1; 7 bases are a match to TRBD1. This CDR3 contains 14 residues. V shed 5 bases, J shed 4 bases, and the junction held 7 bases outside the gene matches. Per the germline V gene, CDR1 is MNHEY and CDR2 is SVGAGI. The CDR3 DNA reads as TGTGCCAGCAGTGTGACAGGGAGGGCCACTGAAGCTTTCTTT. Protein sequence: CASSVTGRATEAFF.